This TCR beta chain was sequenced during a study of blood T cell repertoires in COVID-19. The assay was immunoSEQ multiplex PCR, and TCRdb's table has in-frame clones only and misses some. This sample has a few hundred thousand clones, with more than 75% found just once. This clonotype was obtained from a woman under 30 who had recovered from COVID-19. The material sequenced was PBMCs or T cells enriched from blood (not recorded which).

CDR3 residues: CASSPPGNTEAFF. The CDR3 DNA reads TGTGCCAGCAGCCCGCCAGGGAACACTGAAGCTTTCTTT. This chain links TRBV12-3 or TRBV12-4 with TRBJ1-1; D remains ambiguous. Trimming pared 6 bases from V and 1 base from J, leaving 9 bases between. The CDR3 totals 13 residues.